The 32 T cell receptor beta chains below come from one sample, sequenced in a study of blood T cell repertoires in COVID-19. Clones were read by immunoSEQ multiplex PCR, and TCRdb kept only the in-frame ones, dropping some. The data contain over 100,000 clones, around 90% of them singletons. The material sequenced was peripheral blood. Receptor source: a man aged 18 to 29 with acute or convalescent COVID-19.

V gene TRBV4-1 combines with J gene TRBJ1-2; D uncertain. The CDR3 totals 13 residues. V was cut by 4 bases and J by 3 bases, with 9 bases left in between. Germline values: CDR1 MGHRA, CDR2 YSYEKL. In nucleotides, the CDR3 is TGCGCCAGCAGCCCACTAGGGTACTATGGCTACACCTTC. This gives the protein CASSPLGYYGYTF.

The rearrangement uses TRBV5-1 and TRBJ2-1; 7 bases map to TRBD1. With V trimmed by 2 bases and J by 8 bases, 10 bases remained unmatched. This CDR3 contains 15 residues. CDR1 and CDR2 from the germline V gene are SGHRS and YFSETQ. CDR3 loop: CASSFRQGPYDEQFF. CDR3 coding DNA: TGCGCCAGCAGCTTCAGACAGGGCCCGTACGATGAGCAGTTCTTC.

This clone appeared a single time. This chain links TRBV5-1 with TRBJ1-5; the D gene is possibly TRBD1 (6 bases). Germline CDR1 SGHRS, CDR2 YFSETQ. CDR3 length: 15 amino acids. The V end lost 2 bases, the J end lost 4 bases, and 13 bases lay between the germline ends. CDR3 bases: TGCGCCAGCAGCTTTTTGGGGGCAGAGAATCAGCCCCAGCATTTT. The encoded protein is CASSFLGAENQPQHF.

The chain uses TRBV6-2 or TRBV6-3 and TRBJ1-3; TRBD1 is a possible D gene (5 bases). Looked up from germline, CDR1 is MNHEY and CDR2 is SVGEGT. Trimming took 4 bases from V and 7 from J, leaving 14 bases between them. The CDR3 totals 14 residues. CDR3 nucleotides: TGTGCCAGCAGTTCCCCGACCCGGGGGAACACCATATATTTT. Its protein product is CASSSPTRGNTIYF.

The rearrangement uses TRBV2 and TRBJ2-3, with 11 positions matching TRBD1. Trimming took 6 bases from V and 5 from J; bases not matched to a gene: 1. The CDR3 is made up of 13 amino acids. In germline, CDR1 is SNHLY, CDR2 FYNNEI. The CDR3 sequence is CASRDRGQDTQYF. In DNA, the CDR3 is TGTGCCAGCAGGGACAGGGGGCAAGATACGCAGTATTTT.

The gene calls are TRBV25-1 and TRBJ2-7, with a tentative D call TRBD1 (7 bases). The V gene lost 2 bases and the J gene lost 2 bases, with 19 bases spanning the gap. CDR3 length: 17 amino acids. Germline CDR1 MGHDK, CDR2 SYGVNS. CDR3 loop: CASSELGRTGPTYEQYF. In nucleotides, the CDR3 is TGTGCCAGCAGTGAACTTGGGAGGACAGGCCCAACCTACGAGCAGTACTTC.

V and J are TRBV29-1 and TRBJ1-4, with 7 bases that match TRBD1. Germline trimming cut 0 bases from V and 5 bases from J; bases unmatched to any gene: 9. This CDR3 contains 16 residues. Germline loops: CDR1 SQVTM, CDR2 ANQGSEA. In nucleotides, the CDR3 is TGCAGCGTTGAAGATCGGAGCAGGGGGTGGAATGAAAAACTGTTTTTT. It specifies CSVEDRSRGWNEKLFF.

This chain links TRBV27 with TRBJ2-7, with 12 bases that match TRBD1. Germline values: CDR1 MNHEY, CDR2 SMNVEV (reference sequence). The V segment lost 6 bases and the J segment 7 bases; nucleotides outside the gene matches: 7. The CDR3 runs 14 residues. The CDR3 nucleotides are TGTGCCAGCAGCTTGGGACAGGGGGCGCGAGAGCAGTACTTC. It is translated as CASSLGQGAREQYF.

The V and J genes are TRBV19 and TRBJ2-7; TRBD2 is a possible D gene (5 bases). The CDR3 totals 15 residues. Trimming left V 4 bases short and J 5 bases short, with 18 bases between. Germline CDR1 LNHDA, CDR2 SQIVND (reference sequence). CDR3 amino acids: CASSSLGRLRDEQYF. CDR3 bases: TGTGCCAGTAGTAGCCTTGGGCGTCTGCGGGACGAGCAGTACTTC.

The chain links TRBV12-5 to TRBJ2-3, with 11 bases identical to TRBD1. V trimming: 9 bases; J trimming: 8 bases; junction bases outside the gene matches: 16. Germline CDR1 is LGHNT and CDR2 is FRNRAP. The CDR3 runs to 16 residues. CDR3: CASGTGTGGKEGTQYF. The CDR3 region has the DNA TGTGCTAGCGGCACCGGGACAGGGGGTAAGGAAGGTACGCAGTATTTT.

V gene TRBV5-1 combines with J gene TRBJ2-2; 8 bases are a match to TRBD1. V dropped 1 base and J dropped 6; count of bases not matched to a gene: 8. Germline CDR1 SGHRS, CDR2 YFSETQ. CDR3 length: 16 residues. The CDR3 sequence: CASSLPRTGSAGELFF. The CDR3 DNA follows: TGCGCCAGCAGCTTGCCCAGGACAGGGTCGGCCGGGGAGCTGTTTTTT.

This clone has only one observation. This chain connects TRBV14 to TRBJ1-6, with a tentative D call TRBD1 (5 bases). Germline loops: CDR1 SGHDN, CDR2 FVKESK. This CDR3 has 15 residues. V was cut by 5 bases and J by 0 bases, with 8 bases left in between. The CDR3 reads CASSTTVSYNSPLHF. The DNA for the CDR3 is TGTGCCAGCAGCACGACAGTCTCCTATAATTCACCCCTCCACTTT.

V is TRBV5-5 and J is TRBJ2-7; TRBD2 agrees at 10 bases. Germline CDR1 and CDR2: SGHKS and YYEKEE (reference sequence). CDR3 size: 15 residues. V was pared by 7 bases and J by 5 bases, with 12 bases of the junction left unmatched. In DNA, the CDR3 is TGTGCCAGCGGAGAACTAGCGGGGACCCCCAACGAGCAGTACTTC. It translates to CASGELAGTPNEQYF. Based on the CDR3 plus reference TRBV5-5 and TRBJ2-7, the full variable domain is DAGVTQSPTHLIKTRGQQVTLRCSPISGHKSVSWYQQVLGQGPQFIFQYYEKEERGRGNFPDRFSARQFPNYSSELNVNALLLGDSALYLCASGELAGTPNEQYFGPGTRLTVT.

The rearrangement links TRBV24-1 to TRBJ2-1, with a tentative D call TRBD2 (5 bases). Germline V gives CDR1 KGHDR, CDR2 SFDVKD. Trimming stripped 6 bases from V and 5 bases from J, with 16 bases between. The CDR3 extends over 15 amino acids. The CDR3 DNA reads as TGTGCCACCAGTCCCCGTGACTTGCGGGACAATGAGCAGTTCTTC. Translation gives CATSPRDLRDNEQFF.

V usage is TRBV5-1 and J usage is TRBJ1-1; TRBD1 aligns across 9 bases. With 5 bases clipped from V and 1 base from J, the junction kept 18 bases outside the gene matches. Germline CDR1 is SGHRS and CDR2 is YFSETQ. The CDR3 spans 19 residues. The CDR3 sequence: CASSILPTTGGSKNTEAFF. The DNA for the CDR3 is TGCGCCAGCAGTATACTCCCGACGACAGGGGGGAGTAAGAACACTGAAGCTTTCTTT. Full variable domain (remainder filled in from reference TRBV5-1 and TRBJ1-1): KAGVTQTPRYLIKTRGQQVTLSCSPISGHRSVSWYQQTPGQGLQFLFEYFSETQRNKGNFPGRFSGRQFSNSRSEMNVSTLELGDSALYLCASSILPTTGGSKNTEAFFGQGTRLTVV.

As to this clone: Other DNA sequences in the same sample also yield this CDR3. The chain combines TRBV5-1 with TRBJ2-1, with 10 bases that match TRBD2. J gave up 6 bases and V 1 base, and 4 bases lay outside the gene matches. The CDR3 runs to 15 residues. The germline gives CDR1 SGHRS, CDR2 YFSETQ. The CDR3 DNA is TGCGCCAGCAGCTTGTGGACTAGCGGAAGCAATGAGCAGTTCTTC. This codes for CASSLWTSGSNEQFF.

This clone was detected only a few times. The chain is built from TRBV2 and TRBJ1-4; TRBD1 agrees at 8 bases. J gave up 5 bases and V 7 bases, and 6 bases lay outside the gene matches. Per the germline V gene, CDR1 is SNHLY and CDR2 is FYNNEI. The CDR3 totals 14 residues. This CDR3 is CASKIDRGNEKLFF. In DNA, the CDR3 is TGTGCCAGCAAGATTGACAGGGGAAATGAAAAACTGTTTTTT.

The rearrangement uses TRBV5-1 and TRBJ2-5; 9 bases agree with TRBD1. The trim removed 3 bases at V and 1 base at J, leaving 7 bases unmatched. Germline V gene data show CDR1 as SGHRS and CDR2 as YFSETQ. The CDR3 has 16 residues. The CDR3 reads CASSSNLQGAQETQYF. CDR3 coding DNA: TGCGCCAGCAGCTCCAACTTACAGGGGGCCCAAGAGACCCAGTACTTC.

The CDR3 here is CASSLVSTSTDTQYF. The CDR3 DNA sequence: TGTGCCAGCAGCTTAGTCTCCACTAGCACAGATACGCAGTATTTT. The J gene is TRBJ2-3, the V gene TRBV7-2; D not certain. With 1 base removed from V and 0 bases from J, the gap between germline ends came to 8 bases. Germline values: CDR1 SGHTA, CDR2 FQGNSA. This CDR3 contains 15 residues.

The chain uses TRBV4-1 and TRBJ2-1; possibly TRBD2 for D (6 bases). This CDR3 has 16 residues. The ends were cut back, 1 base at V and 2 bases at J, with 12 bases in the middle. Germline V gene lookup returns CDR1 MGHRA and CDR2 YSYEKL. The CDR3 DNA reads as TGCGCCAGCAGCCAAGGAGGGGACTCGGCCTACAATGAGCAGTTCTTC. Translating gives CASSQGGDSAYNEQFF.

V usage is TRBV19 and J usage is TRBJ1-1, with 7 bases that match TRBD1. Germline loops: CDR1 LNHDA, CDR2 SQIVND (reference sequence). The V segment lost 5 bases and the J segment 0 bases; nucleotides outside the gene matches: 3. The CDR3 has 14 amino acids. Here the CDR3 reads CASSVGQMNTEAFF. The CDR3 nucleotides read TGTGCCAGTAGTGTGGGACAGATGAACACTGAAGCTTTCTTT.

The chain combines TRBV6-5 with TRBJ2-7; 7 nucleotides align to TRBD1. CDR1 is MNHEY, CDR2 SVGAGI, per germline. V lost 5 bases to trimming and J lost 0 bases; unmatched junction nucleotides: 7. The CDR3 extends over 15 amino acids. The CDR3 sequence is CASSTDRAYSYEQYF. The CDR3 DNA reads as TGTGCCAGCAGTACAGACAGGGCTTACTCCTACGAGCAGTACTTC.

V and J are TRBV6-5 and TRBJ1-2; TRBD1 is a possible D gene (5 bases). The CDR3 runs 13 residues. V lost 8 bases and J lost 4, with 14 bases in between. Looked up from germline, CDR1 is MNHEY and CDR2 is SVGAGI. DNA for the CDR3: TGTGCCAGCCGCAGGGCCTTGTCCTATGGCTACACCTTC. It specifies CASRRALSYGYTF.

The genes are TRBV11-2 and TRBJ1-2; TRBD1 agrees at 7 bases. CDR3 length: 14 amino acids. The germline CDR1 and CDR2 sequences are SGHAT and FQNNGV. Germline trimming cut 4 bases from V and 3 bases from J; bases unmatched to any gene: 5. The CDR3 protein is CASSYRRGYYGYTF. CDR3 coding DNA: TGTGCCAGCAGCTACCGCAGGGGGTACTATGGCTACACCTTC. Full variable domain (remainder filled in from reference TRBV11-2 and TRBJ1-2): EAGVAQSPRYKIIEKRQSVAFWCNPISGHATLYWYQQILGQGPKLLIQFQNNGVVDDSQLPKDRFSAERLKGVDSTLKIQPAKLEDSAVYLCASSYRRGYYGYTFGSGTRLTVV.

V and J are TRBV5-6 and TRBJ1-1; maybe TRBD1 (6 bases). The CDR3 has 11 residues. V was shortened by 4 bases and J by 7 bases, with 8 bases between the two germline ends. Germline CDR1 reads SGHDT; CDR2 reads YYEEEE. CDR3: CASSMDSEAFF. The CDR3 coding sequence is TGTGCCAGCAGCATGGACAGTGAAGCTTTCTTT.

About this clone: This specimen includes other DNA sequences encoding the same CDR3. The J gene is TRBJ1-5, the V gene TRBV19; tentatively, D is TRBD1 (6 bases). Between the trimmed V and J ends, which lost 3 bases and 5 bases, there was a span of 11 bases. Per germline, CDR1 LNHDA and CDR2 SQIVND (reference sequence). CDR3 length equals 14 residues. CDR3 loop: CASSIWAGDQPQHF. CDR3 in DNA: TGTGCCAGTAGTATTTGGGCAGGGGATCAGCCCCAGCATTTT.

The genes are TRBV29-1 and TRBJ2-5; 8 bases match TRBD1. This CDR3 has 14 residues. The germline V gene has CDR1 SQVTM and CDR2 ANQGSEA. The V and J ends lost 5 bases and 7 bases, in that order; junction bases with no gene match: 12. The CDR3: CSVKPDREGVTQYF. For the CDR3, the DNA is TGCAGCGTTAAACCGGACAGGGAAGGTGTGACCCAGTACTTC. Full variable domain (missing parts from reference TRBV29-1 and TRBJ2-5): SAVISQKPSRDICQRGTSLTIQCQVDSQVTMMFWYRQQPGQSLTLIATANQGSEATYESGFVIDKFPISRPNLTFSTLTVSNMSPEDSSIYLCSVKPDREGVTQYFGPGTRLLVL.

This chain joins TRBV21-1 and TRBJ2-1; the D call of TRBD1 is as the table states it, not checked on the DNA. TRBV21-1 is described as a pseudogene. The CDR3 spans 19 residues. CDR3 DNA sequence: TGTGCCAGCAGCAAGGGGACAGGGGGCGGTTTCTTCTCCTACAATGAGCAGTTCTTC. As protein: CASSKGTGGGFFSYNEQFF.

The rearrangement joins TRBV14 to TRBJ2-2, with D perhaps matching TRBD2 (5 bases). Trimming took off 6 bases at V and 1 base at J, with 12 bases between the two ends. This CDR3 has 15 amino acids. CDR1 SGHDN and CDR2 FVKESK come from the germline V gene. CDR3 amino acids: CASRGSRENTGELFF. The CDR3 DNA sequence: TGTGCCAGCAGGGGCTCCCGGGAGAACACCGGGGAGCTGTTTTTT.

The table lists this clone with a count of one. The chain joins TRBV6-1 to TRBJ2-3; TRBD1 matches at 10 bases. Germline trimming cut 3 bases from V and 3 bases from J; bases unmatched to any gene: 3. This CDR3 is 15 amino acids long. In germline, CDR1 is MNHNS, CDR2 SASEGT. The CDR3 region is CASSDPGQGTDTQYF. The CDR3 DNA is TGTGCCAGCAGTGATCCGGGACAGGGGACAGATACGCAGTATTTT.

This clone showed up just once. J is TRBJ1-1 and V is TRBV4-1, with D possibly matching TRBD1 (6 bases). V was trimmed by 0 bases and J by 3 bases, leaving 11 bases between them. The CDR3 length is 15 residues. CDR1 and CDR2 (germline): MGHRA, YSYEKL. CDR3 DNA sequence: TGCGCCAGCAGCCAAGATAGAGGGGGATACACTGAAGCTTTCTTT. It translates to CASSQDRGGYTEAFF.

Note on this clone: Distinct nucleotide sequences in the sample also encode this CDR3. The gene calls are TRBV5-1 and TRBJ1-2; D gene uncertain. Germline V gene sequence: CDR1 SGHRS, CDR2 YFSETQ. This CDR3 has 14 amino acids. V was cut by 0 bases and J by 4 bases, with 10 bases left in between. CDR3 sequence (DNA): TGCGCCAGCAGCTTGGAGGCAGGAACCTATGGCTACACCTTC. This codes for CASSLEAGTYGYTF.